This entry features one T cell receptor (beta chain) sequence. The data were obtained in a study of T cell responses to AZD1222 COVID-19 vaccine. Measured with immunoSEQ multiplex PCR; TCRdb has only the in-frame clones, and not every one. The sample has some 110,000 clones; more than 75% are singletons. Between the trimmed V and J ends, which lost 2 bases and 5 bases, there was a span of 10 bases. Germline loops: CDR1 SGHTS, CDR2 YDEGEE. This CDR3 contains 13 residues. This chain uses TRBV5-8 with TRBJ1-1; D gene uncertain. The TCR sequence derives from an adult who received the AZD1222 COVID-19 vaccine. The sample was peripheral blood, taken 28 days after the second AZD1222 dose. For the CDR3, the DNA is TGTGCCAGCAGCTTAACTACCAGAACTGAAGCTTTCTTT. It specifies CASSLTTRTEAFF.